Following are 20 T cell receptor beta chains from one sample sequenced in a study of blood T cell repertoires in COVID-19. Produced via immunoSEQ multiplex PCR; TCRdb's table is partial and in-frame only. The sample contains fewer than 200,000 clones, approximately 80% of which appear only once. Sequencing was performed on peripheral blood. The receptors shown here come from a woman of 80 years or more with active or convalescent COVID-19.

The CDR3 DNA reads as TGTGCCAGCATGGGGGGGAACTATGGCTACACCTTC. This sequence encodes CASMGGNYGYTF. The J gene is TRBJ1-2, the V gene TRBV6-5; tentative D call: TRBD1 (5 bases). The CDR3 loop spans 12 amino acids. Germline V gene sequence: CDR1 MNHEY, CDR2 SVGAGI. The ends were cut back, 7 bases at V and 2 bases at J, with 8 bases in the middle.

The chain couples TRBV12-3 or TRBV12-4 to TRBJ1-1; D unresolved. The V gene lost 3 bases and the J gene lost 1 base, with 6 bases spanning the gap. The CDR3 runs 13 residues. This chain's CDR3 is CASSFAGNTEAFF. CDR3 DNA: TGTGCCAGCAGTTTTGCAGGGAACACTGAAGCTTTCTTT.

V and J are TRBV19 and TRBJ1-5; D unclear. The V end lost 6 bases, the J end lost 0 bases, and 15 bases lay between the germline ends. CDR3 length: 16 residues. The germline V gene encodes CDR1 LNHDA and CDR2 SQIVND (reference sequence). CDR3 loop: CASRFGGIYSNQPQHF. The CDR3 DNA follows: TGTGCCAGTAGGTTCGGAGGGATCTATAGCAATCAGCCCCAGCATTTT.

The V call is TRBV4-2, the J call TRBJ1-5; tentative D call: TRBD1 (5 bases). With 0 bases removed from V and 0 bases from J, the gap between germline ends came to 12 bases. Germline V gene data show CDR1 as LGHNA and CDR2 as YNFKEQ. The CDR3 runs 17 residues. The CDR3 spells CASSQDPQAFSNQPQHF. Here the CDR3 DNA reads TGTGCCAGCAGCCAAGATCCACAGGCCTTTAGCAATCAGCCCCAGCATTTT.

The CDR3 nucleotides read TGTGCCAGCAGCCAGGGAACGCCCTATGGCTACACCTTC. It yields the protein CASSQGTPYGYTF. This chain joins TRBV7-2 and TRBJ1-2, with D maybe TRBD1 (5 bases). CDR3 length equals 13 residues. Trimming left V 5 bases short and J 4 bases short, with 11 bases between. CDR1 is SGHTA, CDR2 FQGNSA, per germline.

The count of this clone is one. V gene TRBV6-2 or TRBV6-3 combines with J gene TRBJ1-1, with TRBD1 matching 8 bases. CDR3 length: 13 residues. Germline trimming cut 6 bases from V and 7 bases from J; bases unmatched to any gene: 7. CDR1 and CDR2 (germline): MNHEY, SVGEGT. The CDR3 DNA follows: TGTGCCAGCAGCACCAGGGGGCGAGGTGAAGCTTTCTTT. Translated: CASSTRGRGEAFF.

The chain joins TRBV5-1 to TRBJ1-1, with 8 bases that match TRBD1. After removal of 2 bases from V and 1 base from J, the junction contained 7 bases not matched to a gene. The germline V gene has CDR1 SGHRS and CDR2 YFSETQ. This CDR3 has 16 amino acids. The CDR3 sequence is CASSFPTGGRNTEAFF. The CDR3, as DNA: TGCGCCAGCAGCTTCCCCACAGGGGGACGGAACACTGAAGCTTTCTTT.

The chain employs TRBV6-1 and TRBJ1-5; 7 bases fit TRBD1. The CDR3 runs to 18 residues. Germline CDR1 and CDR2: MNHNS and SASEGT. V lost 2 bases to trimming and J lost 3 bases; unmatched junction nucleotides: 13. CDR3 sequence: CASSETLLVTGFNQPQHF. CDR3 coding DNA: TGTGCCAGCAGTGAAACCCTACTCGTGACAGGGTTCAATCAGCCCCAGCATTTT.

The chain is built from TRBV6-5 and TRBJ1-1; TRBD1 aligns across 9 bases. Germline V gives CDR1 MNHEY, CDR2 SVGAGI. This CDR3 is 15 amino acids long. J gave up 3 bases and V 5 bases, and 7 bases lay outside the gene matches. The CDR3 DNA is TGTGCCAGCAGTCCTCACAGGGGGCGGGACACTGAAGCTTTCTTT. Translating it yields CASSPHRGRDTEAFF.

This clone has a count of ten or more. The chain combines TRBV2 with TRBJ1-4; 8 nucleotides agree with TRBD1. Germline V gene data show CDR1 as SNHLY and CDR2 as FYNNEI. Trimming at V came to 6 bases and at J to 8 bases, leaving 5 bases not matched to a gene. The CDR3 totals 13 residues. This CDR3 is CASRTGAGEKLFF. For the CDR3, the DNA is TGTGCCAGCAGGACAGGGGCCGGCGAAAAACTGTTTTTT.

The V call is TRBV7-9, the J call TRBJ2-7; 10 positions agree with TRBD2. The J segment lost 7 bases and the V segment lost 1 base, leaving 7 bases of the junction unmatched. The CDR3 length is 15 residues. Per germline, CDR1 SEHNR and CDR2 FQNEAQ (reference sequence). The CDR3 protein is CASSLETSGASEQYF. In nucleotides, the CDR3 is TGTGCCAGCAGCTTAGAAACTAGCGGGGCATCGGAGCAGTACTTC.

The chain uses TRBV10-3 and TRBJ1-2, with 9 bases fitting TRBD1. Germline V CDR1 and CDR2: ENHRY, SYGVKD. V shed 0 bases and J 2 bases; nucleotides not matched to a gene: 7. CDR3 length: 17 residues. The CDR3 reads CAISESAGQGPNYGYTF. Written as DNA, the CDR3 is TGTGCCATCAGTGAGTCGGCGGGACAGGGACCGAACTATGGCTACACCTTC.

The CDR3 sequence is CASSPGSSYEQYF. CDR3 coding DNA: TGTGCCAGCAGCCCGGGGAGCTCCTACGAGCAGTACTTC. The chain uses TRBV13 and TRBJ2-7, with D tentatively TRBD2 (5 bases). Trimming pared 5 bases from V and 0 bases from J, leaving 8 bases between. The germline V gene has CDR1 PRHDT and CDR2 FYEKMQ (reference sequence). This CDR3 is built from 13 residues.

The rearrangement joins TRBV7-6 to TRBJ2-7; maybe TRBD1 (6 bases). Trimming cost V 2 bases and J 2 bases, with 13 bases left between them. Germline-derived CDR1 and CDR2 are SGHVS and FNYEAQ. The CDR3 sequence is 15 residues long. This CDR3 is CASSLSTGRPYEQYF. The DNA for the CDR3 is TGTGCCAGCAGCTTATCGACAGGTCGTCCCTACGAGCAGTACTTC.

The chain couples TRBV9 to TRBJ1-2; 9 bases align to TRBD1. Germline loops: CDR1 SGDLS, CDR2 YYNGEE. This CDR3 has 18 residues. The ends lost 3 bases at V and 6 bases at J; junction bases unmatched: 18. In nucleotides, the CDR3 is TGTGCCAGCAGCGGCGTAGGATCAAAACAGGGGGCGTTTCATGGCTACACCTTC. Residues: CASSGVGSKQGAFHGYTF.

The chain links TRBV3-1 (or the pseudogene TRBV3-2) to TRBJ1-6; D not certain. From germline, CDR1 is LGHDT and CDR2 YNNKEL (reference sequence). The CDR3 is 16 residues long. Trimming took off 1 base at V and 5 bases at J, with 12 bases between the two ends. CDR3 DNA: TGTGCCAGCAGCCAAGCGTCAACAGCTAATAATTCACCCCTCCACTTT. Protein: CASSQASTANNSPLHF.

The V and J genes are TRBV5-1 and TRBJ2-6; the D is unclear. CDR1 and CDR2 (germline): SGHRS, YFSETQ. CDR3 length equals 14 residues. V lost 2 bases and J lost 2, with 5 bases in between. The CDR3 protein is CASSFQAGANVLTF. In DNA form, the CDR3 reads TGCGCCAGCAGCTTTCAGGCTGGGGCCAACGTCCTGACTTTC. The entire variable domain, with the rest obtained from reference TRBV5-1 and TRBJ2-6, is as follows: KAGVTQTPRYLIKTRGQQVTLSCSPISGHRSVSWYQQTPGQGLQFLFEYFSETQRNKGNFPGRFSGRQFSNSRSEMNVSTLELGDSALYLCASSFQAGANVLTFGAGSRLTVL.

The V call is TRBV11-2, the J call TRBJ1-2; 9 bases match TRBD1. J gave up 6 bases and V 5 bases, and 13 bases lay outside the gene matches. The germline V gene encodes CDR1 SGHAT and CDR2 FQNNGV. The CDR3 extends over 16 amino acids. This chain's CDR3 is CASSPSASDRGHGYTF. The CDR3 DNA reads as TGTGCCAGCAGCCCTTCGGCATCGGACAGGGGCCATGGCTACACCTTC.

The rearrangement uses TRBV7-9 and TRBJ1-2, with D maybe TRBD1 (5 bases). V was cut by 9 bases and J by 1 base, with 18 bases left in between. The CDR3 totals 15 residues. Germline V gene data show CDR1 as SEHNR and CDR2 as FQNEAQ (reference sequence). CDR3 loop: CASQGSGLFNYGYTF. In nucleotides, the CDR3 is TGTGCCAGTCAGGGAAGTGGCCTCTTTAACTATGGCTACACCTTC.

CDR3 bases: TGCGCCAGCAGCCACCCAGCGGGGGTGAAGGCTACGCAGTATTTT. It encodes CASSHPAGVKATQYF. The chain links TRBV4-1 to TRBJ2-3, with 8 positions matching TRBD2. The CDR3 runs 15 residues. The trim removed 3 bases at V and 8 bases at J, leaving 10 bases unmatched. The germline CDR1 and CDR2 sequences are MGHRA and YSYEKL.